This T cell receptor beta chain was sequenced for a study of shared clonotypes between healthy human individuals (TCRdb year 2020). About the full investigation: The cohort included a few men and two women between 18 and 49 years of age. For each donor, CD4 naive and CD4 memory were each run on three plates, CD8 naive on two plates, and CD8 memory on one plate. Each donor's leukapheresis produced roughly between roughly 0.85 and 9.5 billion PBMCs. To estimate repertoire size and how much clonotypes are shared between individuals, the study performed deep sequencing of blood TCR repertoires from a handful of healthy adults. Different laboratories and diverse techniques were used to prepare libraries and sequence TCR repertoires, to increase sequencing depth and limit assay-specific biases.

V is shortened by 5 bases, J by 0 bases, and the region joining them spans 7 bases. Per the germline V gene (reference sequence), SGHAT is the CDR1 and FQDESV is the CDR2. There are 13 amino acids in the CDR3, from cysteine to phenylalanine inclusive. The CDR3 DNA has 39 bases and is translated from base 1. Using the deep immunoSEQ assay, TCR CDR3 regions were amplified from genomic DNA by multiplex PCR. Extracted genomic DNA from each cell subset was spread evenly across all wells of several immunoSEQ 96-well plates, with each plate serving as a replicate. For sorted subsets, around 0.2 ug of genomic DNA, equivalent to 25,000 to 35,000 T cell genomes, went into each replicate PCR. Purified libraries were measured with a Qubit 3.0 fluorometer, size-checked on a Bioanalyzer 2100, and measured again with the KAPA Library Quantification kit. Each immunoSEQ 96-well plate was sequenced on its own single-read 150-cycle Illumina NextSeq 550 flow cell. On the study's bioinformatics: The immunoSEQ output contained only junctional sequences without quality scores, so filtering could not match that applied to full-length reads. Sequences were annotated with PyIR, a Python wrapper for IgBLAST v1.9, using IMGT germline references to assign V/J genes and CDR3. Reads were filtered out if the reads had weak V/J assignments (E-value above 1e-6), no CDR3, stop codons, out-of-frame junctions, or ambiguous translated residues. V3J clonotypes were defined as sequences sharing the same inferred V gene, J gene, and CDR3 amino acid sequence. Percentage overlap between repertoires was computed as shared unique clonotypes divided by the size of the smaller repertoire. Repertoire richness was assessed with RTK rarefaction, the Chao1 estimator, and Recon v2.1 estimates of unobserved clonotypes. For all TCRbeta clonotypes obtained by the gDNA method from a few donors, generation probabilities were computed with OLGA. Not all clones reach the TCRdb copy of this immuneACCESS table, which keeps in-frame sequences only. Checked studies attribute under half of the gap to unresolved V genes and leave the rest unexplained. From that table come the V and J calls and clone size; the DNA was used to work out D and trimming. The sample table holds some 500,000 clones, of which 95% to 96% were seen once. 0.064% of the sample rests with the top ten.

Points on this clone: Its antigen is still unknown. No much larger clone is present one base from it, and per-base qualities are unavailable.

Results and caveats for the whole study, not just this receptor: Pairwise subsampling led to the expectation that sequencing depth would affect the degree of clonotype sharing among donors. Higher generation probabilities were observed for clonotypes shared by all four sorted-subset donors than for non-shared clonotypes. Sharing across several donors was observed for about 5% of naive CD4, over 3% of naive CD8, 2% to 2.5% of memory CD4, and over 0.3% of memory CD8 clonotypes. Incomplete sequencing was indicated by rarefaction of sorted-subset datasets, despite the large sequencing depth. Sampling was restricted to blood, and TCR repertoires in tissues likely differ from the TCR repertoires found in blood. Estimated clonotype richness was generally larger for naive than for memory subsets. Because the study included a small number of donors, the genetic and exposure-history diversity represented was limited.

The donors were healthy, HIV-negative adults with no recently reported acute infections or vaccinations. Every donor was a Caucasian adult residing in Nashville, Tennessee, USA. CD4+ T cells were enriched by magnetic negative selection; naive cells were then positively selected on CD45RA, and the negative fraction formed the memory subset. Blood was obtained by leukapheresis, after which PBMCs were separated by Ficoll-Histopaque density gradient centrifugation and cryopreserved in liquid nitrogen vapor phase. Analytical flow cytometry was used to check the purity and quantity of each magnetically sorted T cell population. Each sorted fraction had its genomic DNA isolated and then quantified by UV absorbance on a Nanodrop 2000c.

This sequence originates from a woman in her 30s in good health. The source material was naive CD4+ T cells sorted from blood. Sample cell subset or site, as interpreted from the label and publication: CD45RA+ positively selected. The sequence joins TRBV11-1 to TRBJ2-5; TRBD1 is perhaps the D gene, given 6 matching bases. In nucleotides, the sequence is TGTGCCAGCAGCGGACAGAACCAAGAGACCCAGTACTTC. Its translation is CASSGQNQETQYF.